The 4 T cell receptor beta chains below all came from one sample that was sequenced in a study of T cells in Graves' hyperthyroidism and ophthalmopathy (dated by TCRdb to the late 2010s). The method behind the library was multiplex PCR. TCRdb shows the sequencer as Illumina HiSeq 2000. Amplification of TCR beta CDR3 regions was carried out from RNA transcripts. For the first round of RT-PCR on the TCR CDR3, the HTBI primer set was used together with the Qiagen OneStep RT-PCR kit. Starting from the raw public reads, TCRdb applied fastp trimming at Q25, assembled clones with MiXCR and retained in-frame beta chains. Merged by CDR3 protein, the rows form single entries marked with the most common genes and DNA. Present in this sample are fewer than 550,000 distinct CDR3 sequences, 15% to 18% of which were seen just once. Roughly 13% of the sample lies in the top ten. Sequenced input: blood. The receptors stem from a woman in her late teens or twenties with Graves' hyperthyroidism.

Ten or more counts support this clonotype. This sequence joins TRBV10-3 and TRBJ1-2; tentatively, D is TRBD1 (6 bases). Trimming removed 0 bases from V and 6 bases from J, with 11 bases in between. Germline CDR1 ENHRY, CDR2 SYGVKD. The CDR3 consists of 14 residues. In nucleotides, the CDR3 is TGTGCCATCAGTGAGTCATCGGGGGCGCATGGCTACACCTTC. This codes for CAISESSGAHGYTF.

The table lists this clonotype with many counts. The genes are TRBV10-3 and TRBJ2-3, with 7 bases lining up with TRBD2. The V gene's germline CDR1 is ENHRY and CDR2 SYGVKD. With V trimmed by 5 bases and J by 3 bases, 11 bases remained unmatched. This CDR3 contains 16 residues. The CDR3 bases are TGTGCCATCAGTAAAGAGCGGGGTCGGAGGACAGATACGCAGTATTTT. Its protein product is CAISKERGRRTDTQYF.

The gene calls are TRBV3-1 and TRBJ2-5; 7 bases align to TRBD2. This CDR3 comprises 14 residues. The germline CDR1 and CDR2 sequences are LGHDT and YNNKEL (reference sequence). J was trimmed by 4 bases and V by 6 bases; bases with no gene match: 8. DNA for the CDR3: TGTGCCAGCAGTGCGACTAGCCCCCGAGAGACCCAGTACTTC. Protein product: CASSATSPRETQYF.

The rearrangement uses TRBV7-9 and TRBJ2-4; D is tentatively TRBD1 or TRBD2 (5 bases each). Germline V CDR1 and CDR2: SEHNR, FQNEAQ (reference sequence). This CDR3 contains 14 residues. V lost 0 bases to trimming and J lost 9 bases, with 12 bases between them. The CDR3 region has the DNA TGTGCCAGCAGCTTAGCACAGGCTCGGGGCATTCAGTACTTC. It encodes CASSLAQARGIQYF.